This entry lists 28 T cell receptor beta chains sequenced from one sample in a study of blood T cell repertoires in COVID-19 (dated by TCRdb to 2018 to 2021). Library prep was done by the immunoSEQ multiplex PCR assay. TCRdb carries this immuneACCESS record with in-frame sequences only. Its versions omit some clonotypes, under half of them owing to an unresolved V gene in the studies checked, with the rest unexplained. The sample table lists around 310,000 clones, approximately 88% of them with a count of one. About 5% of the sample rests with the top ten. Specimen: PBMCs or T cells enriched from blood (not recorded which). Receptors originate from a man aged 30-40 years who had recovered from COVID-19.

The gene calls are TRBV10-3 and TRBJ2-2, with D uncertain. This CDR3 is 16 amino acids long. The ends were cut back, 3 bases at V and 0 bases at J, with 11 bases in the middle. Germline V gene data show CDR1 as ENHRY and CDR2 as SYGVKD. The CDR3 coding sequence is TGTGCCATCAGTGATGTTCGTCGGTCGAACACCGGGGAGCTGTTTTTT. Its translation: CAISDVRRSNTGELFF.

The V call is TRBV28, the J call TRBJ2-1, with a tentative D call TRBD2 (6 bases). V lost 5 bases to trimming and J lost 9 bases, with 8 bases between them. The CDR3 runs to 11 residues. Germline CDR1 is MDHEN and CDR2 is SYDVKM. CDR3 residues: CASSGTGEQFF. Here the CDR3 DNA reads TGTGCCAGCAGTGGGACTGGTGAGCAGTTCTTC.

V gene TRBV4-2 combines with J gene TRBJ2-7; a weak D match, TRBD1 (6 bases). Germline CDR1 LGHNA, CDR2 YNFKEQ. V dropped 3 bases and J dropped 2 bases, with 17 bases sitting between them. This CDR3 contains 16 residues. This CDR3 reads CASSQLGRTETYEQYF. The CDR3, as DNA: TGTGCCAGCAGCCAGCTCGGGCGGACAGAGACCTACGAGCAGTACTTC.

The rearrangement joins TRBV19 to TRBJ1-5; the match to TRBD1 covers 10 bases. CDR1 and CDR2 (germline): LNHDA, SQIVND (reference sequence). V lost 5 bases, J lost 7 bases, and 2 bases stayed unmatched. The CDR3 loop spans 13 amino acids. CDR3 region: CASSGDRGQPQHF. CDR3 DNA sequence: TGTGCCAGTAGTGGGGACAGGGGCCAGCCCCAGCATTTT.

V is TRBV7-8 and J is TRBJ2-7; D is unresolved. V shed 1 base and J shed 2 bases, with 6 bases lying between them. The CDR3 covers 13 residues. The germline V gene has CDR1 SGHVS and CDR2 FQNEAQ. The CDR3 DNA reads TGTGCCAGCAGCTTAGTTACAGCCTACGAGCAGTACTTC. Encoded protein: CASSLVTAYEQYF.

This clone was observed a single time. The CDR3 protein is CAWSVTGVGTEAFF. The DNA for the CDR3 is TGTGCCTGGAGTGTGACAGGGGTAGGCACTGAAGCTTTCTTT. This chain uses TRBV30 with TRBJ1-1, with TRBD1 matching 8 bases. V lost 0 bases to trimming and J lost 4 bases; unmatched junction nucleotides: 4. In germline, CDR1 is GTSNPN, CDR2 SVGIG (reference sequence). CDR3 length: 14 amino acids.

In nucleotides, the CDR3 is TGTGCCAGTACCCCTCGGGGTTCTAGCACAGATACGCAGTATTTT. Translating gives CASTPRGSSTDTQYF. The chain combines TRBV19 with TRBJ2-3; a possible D gene is TRBD2 (5 bases). Trimming removed 7 bases at V and 0 bases at J, with 14 bases between. Germline V lookup: CDR1 LNHDA, CDR2 SQIVND (reference sequence). The CDR3 has 15 amino acids.

The chain couples TRBV7-9 to TRBJ1-4; TRBD1 might be the D (6 bases). The CDR3 totals 14 residues. Germline-derived CDR1 and CDR2 are SEHNR and FQNEAQ (reference sequence). V dropped 7 bases and J dropped 6 bases, with 15 bases sitting between them. As DNA, the CDR3 is TGTGCCAGCAAGGAAACAGGGATGGATGAAAAACTGTTTTTT. Translated: CASKETGMDEKLFF.

The chain joins TRBV29-1 to TRBJ2-1, with TRBD2 identical over 7 bases. The CDR3 extends over 16 amino acids. The germline V gene has CDR1 SQVTM and CDR2 ANQGSEA. The junction had 14 bases not matched to a gene; V was cut back by 6 bases and J by 3 bases. The CDR3 region has the DNA TGCAGCGTCGGGCCCGGGAGGAGGGTGGACTACAATGAGCAGTTCTTC. It translates to CSVGPGRRVDYNEQFF.

V gene TRBV6-4 combines with J gene TRBJ2-2; 8 bases line up with TRBD2. Trimming took 6 bases from V and 7 from J; bases not matched to a gene: 10. CDR1 and CDR2 (germline): MRHNA, SNTAGT. The CDR3 loop spans 15 amino acids. This CDR3 is CASSPRGVVRGELFF. The CDR3 DNA reads TGTGCCAGCAGCCCGCGGGGGGTCGTCCGCGGGGAGCTGTTTTTT.

V and J are TRBV2 and TRBJ1-4; D perhaps matches TRBD1 (6 bases). CDR1 is SNHLY, CDR2 FYNNEI, per germline. The CDR3 consists of 14 residues. V was clipped by 5 bases and J by 5 bases, with 12 bases between them. CDR3 loop: CASSQTGDNEKLFF. For the CDR3, the DNA is TGTGCCAGCAGTCAGACAGGAGACAATGAAAAACTGTTTTTT.

This chain links TRBV28 with TRBJ1-5, with TRBD1 identical over 7 bases. Germline CDR1 and CDR2: MDHEN and SYDVKM. The CDR3 runs to 15 residues. V was pared by 5 bases and J by 6 bases, with 10 bases of the junction left unmatched. CDR3: CASSLSAGGIQPQHF. CDR3 nucleotide sequence: TGTGCCAGCAGTCTTTCCGCAGGGGGGATTCAGCCCCAGCATTTT.

The chain has TRBV10-1 and TRBJ1-4; the match to TRBD1 covers 10 bases. This CDR3 contains 16 residues. Germline loops: CDR1 WNHNN, CDR2 SYGVQD (reference sequence). J gave up 0 bases and V 7 bases, and 5 bases lay outside the gene matches. Here the CDR3 DNA reads TGCGCCAGCACAGGGACAGGGGAAACAACTAATGAAAAACTGTTTTTT. It encodes CASTGTGETTNEKLFF.

The chain combines TRBV7-2 with TRBJ2-7, with D maybe TRBD2 (6 bases). The CDR3 has 14 amino acids. From germline, CDR1 is SGHTA and CDR2 FQGNSA. V lost 1 base, J lost 4 bases, and 11 bases lay in between. CDR3 protein: CASSLGAGRYEQYF. CDR3 coding DNA: TGTGCCAGCAGCTTAGGTGCAGGGAGGTACGAGCAGTACTTC.

The chain links TRBV24-1 to TRBJ2-7; the D gene is possibly TRBD1 (5 bases). The V gene lost 4 bases and the J gene lost 2 bases, with 17 bases spanning the gap. The CDR3 has 16 residues. Germline V gives CDR1 KGHDR, CDR2 SFDVKD. The chain's CDR3 is CATSDRDRVIAYEQYF. The CDR3 DNA sequence: TGTGCCACCAGTGACCGCGACAGAGTAATAGCCTACGAGCAGTACTTC.

The rearrangement joins TRBV7-3 to TRBJ2-4, with D possibly being TRBD2 (5 bases). The V end was cut by 7 bases, the J end by 6 bases, with 13 bases between. Germline V gene data show CDR1 as SGHTA and CDR2 as FQGTGA. This CDR3 is 13 amino acids long. The DNA of the CDR3 is TGTGCCAGCAACCCGGGATTTGCAAACATTCAGTACTTC. Its protein product is CASNPGFANIQYF.

V is TRBV2 and J is TRBJ2-1; 7 bases agree with TRBD1. CDR3 length: 16 amino acids. V lost 1 base and J lost 7; bases outside the gene matches: 10. Germline CDR1 reads SNHLY; CDR2 reads FYNNEI. DNA for the CDR3: TGTGCCAGCAGTGAAGTCCACAGGGGCGGAAGAAATGAGCAGTTCTTC. Residues: CASSEVHRGGRNEQFF. The variable domain in full, completed from reference TRBV2 and TRBJ2-1, reads EPEVTQTPSHQVTQMGQEVILRCVPISNHLYFYWYRQILGQKVEFLVSFYNNEISEKSEIFDDQFSVERPDGSNFTLKIRSTKLEDSAMYFCASSEVHRGGRNEQFFGPGTRLTVL.

The chain links TRBV6-5 to TRBJ2-1; possible D gene TRBD1, 5 bases. From germline, CDR1 is MNHEY and CDR2 SVGAGI. The CDR3 spans 13 residues. Trimming cost V 6 bases and J 7 bases, with 13 bases left between them. The CDR3 DNA follows: TGTGCCAGCAGCTCACAAGCAGGGAATGAGCAGTTCTTC. Translated, it gives CASSSQAGNEQFF.

The DNA of the CDR3 is TGTGCCAGCAGTGAATCCTTGACGGGTAACACTGAAGCTTTCTTT. It is translated as CASSESLTGNTEAFF. This sequence joins TRBV6-1 and TRBJ1-1, with no clear D. The CDR3 runs 15 residues. From germline, CDR1 is MNHNS and CDR2 SASEGT. V shed 2 bases and J shed 2 bases, with 12 bases lying between them.

The gene calls are TRBV13 and TRBJ2-1, with 16 bases lining up with TRBD2. Germline V gene sequence: CDR1 PRHDT, CDR2 FYEKMQ (reference sequence). J gave up 9 bases and V 5 bases, and 10 bases lay outside the gene matches. The CDR3 consists of 17 residues. CDR3: CASSPLGTSGGGGEQFF. The CDR3 DNA reads TGTGCCAGCAGCCCGCTCGGGACTAGCGGGGGGGGTGGTGAGCAGTTCTTC.

The genes are TRBV10-3 and TRBJ2-2, with a tentative D call TRBD1 (6 bases). V was clipped by 11 bases and J by 6 bases, with 22 bases between them. The CDR3 contains 15 residues. Germline assignment: CDR1 ENHRY and CDR2 SYGVKD. The CDR3 DNA reads TGTGCCTCGCGCCAGGGACATCCTTCTTCCGGGGAGCTGTTTTTT. The encoded protein is CASRQGHPSSGELFF.

The chain combines TRBV7-9 with TRBJ1-4, with 8 bases identical to TRBD1. Trimming took 4 bases from V and 8 from J; bases not matched to a gene: 12. This CDR3 region has 16 residues. Germline assignment: CDR1 SEHNR and CDR2 FQNEAQ (reference sequence). CDR3 amino acids: CASSYSGTGRPEKLFF. As DNA, the CDR3 is TGTGCCAGCAGCTACTCGGGGACAGGACGTCCGGAAAAACTGTTTTTT.

The chain combines TRBV19 with TRBJ1-1, with D possibly being TRBD1 (6 bases). The CDR3 runs 13 residues. Looked up from germline, CDR1 is LNHDA and CDR2 is SQIVND (reference sequence). Trimming took off 5 bases at V and 0 bases at J, with 7 bases between the two ends. The CDR3 DNA is TGTGCCAGTAGTCAGGGGATGAACACTGAAGCTTTCTTT. Translated, it gives CASSQGMNTEAFF.

The chain is built from TRBV20-1 and TRBJ1-5, with D possibly being TRBD1 (5 bases). Germline V gene lookup returns CDR1 DFQATT and CDR2 SNEGSKA (reference sequence). The germline V and J ends were trimmed by 3 bases and 0 bases, with 18 bases remaining between them. The CDR3 spans 17 residues. In DNA, the CDR3 is TGCAGTGCTAGTGCGCCAGGGAATGAATATAGCAATCAGCCCCAGCATTTT. Translation: CSASAPGNEYSNQPQHF.

The chain carries TRBV5-1 and TRBJ2-7; 10 bases map to TRBD1. The V gene's germline CDR1 is SGHRS and CDR2 YFSETQ. This CDR3 has 11 amino acids. V lost 4 bases to trimming and J lost 11 bases; unmatched junction nucleotides: 3. The CDR3 region has the DNA TGCGCCAGCAGCGACGGACAGGGGGAGTACTTC. The encoded protein is CASSDGQGEYF.

V gene TRBV9 combines with J gene TRBJ1-4; 11 nucleotides match TRBD1. The V gene's germline CDR1 is SGDLS and CDR2 YYNGEE. Unmatched junction bases numbered 7, after V lost 3 bases and J lost 12 bases. The CDR3 length is 14 residues. In nucleotides, the CDR3 is TGTGCCAGCAGCGCCTCGGACAGGGGGCAGGAACTGTTTTTT. Translated: CASSASDRGQELFF. The full variable domain, in which reference TRBV9 and TRBJ1-4 provide the parts outside the CDR3, is DSGVTQTPKHLITATGQRVTLRCSPRSGDLSVYWYQQSLDQGLQFLIQYYNGEERAKGNILERFSAQQFPDLHSELNLSSLELGDSALYFCASSASDRGQELFFGSGTQLSVL.

The chain links TRBV5-1 to TRBJ1-4; no clear D. The germline V gene encodes CDR1 SGHRS and CDR2 YFSETQ. Trimming took 4 bases from V and 0 from J, leaving 7 bases between them. The CDR3 contains 14 residues. The chain's CDR3 is CASSHGATNEKLFF. DNA of the CDR3: TGCGCCAGCAGCCACGGGGCAACTAATGAAAAACTGTTTTTT.

A few counts support this clone. CDR3 amino acids: CASRQHGGALAGELFF. DNA of the CDR3: TGTGCCAGCAGGCAGCACGGGGGGGCCCTGGCCGGGGAGCTGTTTTTT. The V and J genes are TRBV28 and TRBJ2-2, with 8 bases identical to TRBD2. The J segment lost 6 bases and the V segment lost 6 bases, leaving 12 bases of the junction unmatched. The CDR3 is made up of 16 amino acids. Germline V gene lookup returns CDR1 MDHEN and CDR2 SYDVKM.